This entry lists 27 T cell receptor beta chains sequenced from one sample in a study of T cell responses to AZD1222 COVID-19 vaccine. The table came from immunoSEQ multiplex PCR; TCRdb's copy has only in-frame clones and leaves some out. The table has about 150,000 clones, 90% seen once. Here the sequenced sample was peripheral blood, taken on day 0 of AZD1222 vaccination. These receptors were obtained from an adult in good health.

The CDR3 nucleotides read TGTGCCAGCAGCTTGGACGCAGGGGGAATGTATGGCTACACCTTC. Translation: CASSLDAGGMYGYTF. The chain links TRBV5-6 to TRBJ1-2, with 7 bases lining up with TRBD1. The V gene end was trimmed by 0 bases and the J gene end by 5 bases; junction bases not matched to a gene: 7. Germline V CDR1 and CDR2: SGHDT, YYEEEE. CDR3 length: 15 residues.

The V gene is TRBV7-2, the J gene TRBJ1-3, with 11 bases aligning to TRBD1. V dropped 3 bases and J dropped 0; count of bases not matched to a gene: 1. Germline loops: CDR1 SGHTA, CDR2 FQGNSA. The CDR3 length is 16 residues. Here the CDR3 DNA reads TGTGCCAGCAGCTTCGGACAGGGGGCCTCTGGAAACACCATATATTTT. It specifies CASSFGQGASGNTIYF.

The rearrangement joins TRBV5-6 to TRBJ1-5; 9 positions agree with TRBD1. This CDR3 comprises 15 residues. V lost 5 bases and J lost 4; bases outside the gene matches: 7. Germline assignment: CDR1 SGHDT and CDR2 YYEEEE. CDR3 sequence: CASRFPGTGNQPQHF. CDR3 nucleotide sequence: TGTGCCAGCAGGTTCCCCGGGACAGGGAATCAGCCCCAGCATTTT.

V gene TRBV7-9 combines with J gene TRBJ2-7; 9 nucleotides agree with TRBD1. Germline values: CDR1 SEHNR, CDR2 FQNEAQ (reference sequence). J was trimmed by 2 bases and V by 6 bases; bases with no gene match: 8. This CDR3 has 15 residues. CDR3 region: CASRSLQGATYEQYF. The CDR3 DNA reads as TGTGCCAGCAGATCCCTACAGGGGGCAACCTACGAGCAGTACTTC.

This clone was picked up a small number of times. This sequence joins TRBV7-9 and TRBJ1-1; a weak D match, TRBD1 (6 bases). This CDR3 has 13 residues. Trimming took 1 base from V and 5 from J, leaving 8 bases between them. Per germline, CDR1 SEHNR and CDR2 FQNEAQ (reference sequence). The CDR3, as DNA: TGTGCCAGCAGCTTAGACAGGGTTACTGAAGCTTTCTTT. Residues: CASSLDRVTEAFF.

This chain links TRBV7-2 with TRBJ2-1; 7 positions agree with TRBD1. The V and J ends lost 5 bases and 3 bases, in that order; junction bases with no gene match: 4. The CDR3 length is 14 residues. CDR1 is SGHTA, CDR2 FQGNSA, per germline. CDR3: CASSDRDSYNEQFF. The CDR3 DNA reads as TGTGCCAGCAGCGACCGGGACAGCTACAATGAGCAGTTCTTC.

V and J are TRBV5-4 and TRBJ2-5, with 9 bases lining up with TRBD1. Germline V gene data show CDR1 as SGHNT and CDR2 as YYREEE (reference sequence). The CDR3 totals 14 residues. V lost 4 bases and J lost 5; bases outside the gene matches: 6. This CDR3 reads CASSRTGARETQYF. DNA for the CDR3: TGTGCCAGCAGCCGGACAGGGGCGAGGGAGACCCAGTACTTC.

This rearrangement joins TRBV4-2 to TRBJ1-4, with 8 bases identical to TRBD1. The CDR3 has 16 amino acids. Germline trimming cut 1 base from V and 8 bases from J; bases unmatched to any gene: 9. The germline CDR1 and CDR2 sequences are LGHNA and YNFKEQ. CDR3 bases: TGTGCCAGCAGCCAAGGCCCAGGGGGCAATGGAGAAAAACTGTTTTTT. Its protein product is CASSQGPGGNGEKLFF.

This rearrangement joins TRBV7-2 to TRBJ2-1; 9 nucleotides line up with TRBD2. The CDR3 totals 16 residues. V dropped 7 bases and J dropped 0; count of bases not matched to a gene: 7. Germline loops: CDR1 SGHTA, CDR2 FQGNSA. CDR3 in amino acids: CASTSSGGSSYNEQFF. Written as DNA, the CDR3 is TGTGCCAGCACGTCGAGCGGGGGGAGCTCCTACAATGAGCAGTTCTTC.

The chain is built from TRBV28 and TRBJ1-1; D not certain. The germline CDR1 and CDR2 sequences are MDHEN and SYDVKM. Between the trimmed V and J ends, which lost 7 bases and 4 bases, there was a span of 16 bases. This CDR3 has 14 residues. The DNA for the CDR3 is TGTGCCAGCACTCGACCGTTGGAGGGCACTGAAGCTTTCTTT. It specifies CASTRPLEGTEAFF.

The V call is TRBV6-2 or TRBV6-3, the J call TRBJ2-2; 7 bases map to TRBD2. Trimming at V came to 3 bases and at J to 6 bases, leaving 4 bases not matched to a gene. CDR1 is MNHEY and CDR2 is SVGEGT in the germline V gene. This CDR3 is 14 amino acids long. The CDR3 coding sequence is TGTGCCAGCAGTTATCGGGCGGGAGCCGGGGAGCTGTTTTTT. Amino acid sequence: CASSYRAGAGELFF.

The sample holds one count of this clone. The chain uses TRBV5-1 and TRBJ2-3, with no clear D. This CDR3 region has 13 residues. V was cut by 4 bases and J by 7 bases, with 13 bases left in between. CDR1 is SGHRS, CDR2 YFSETQ, per germline. In nucleotides, the CDR3 is TGCGCCAGCAGCCCTCCTTCAGCGAATACGCAGTATTTT. Translating it yields CASSPPSANTQYF.

V is TRBV11-2 and J is TRBJ1-1; TRBD1 matches 7 bases. Germline V lookup: CDR1 SGHAT, CDR2 FQNNGV. CDR3 length: 13 residues. J gave up 11 bases and V 5 bases, and 11 bases lay outside the gene matches. CDR3 bases: TGTGCCAGCAGCCCAAACAGGGGACCGGCCGCTTTCTTT. Its protein product is CASSPNRGPAAFF. The entire variable domain, with the rest obtained from reference TRBV11-2 and TRBJ1-1, is as follows: EAGVAQSPRYKIIEKRQSVAFWCNPISGHATLYWYQQILGQGPKLLIQFQNNGVVDDSQLPKDRFSAERLKGVDSTLKIQPAKLEDSAVYLCASSPNRGPAAFFGQGTRLTVV.

The chain joins TRBV6-5 to TRBJ1-5; 7 nucleotides agree with TRBD1. The V and J ends lost 5 bases and 5 bases, in that order; junction bases with no gene match: 9. The length of the CDR3 is 15 residues. Germline V gene lookup returns CDR1 MNHEY and CDR2 SVGAGI. Here the CDR3 reads CASSKTGDLDQPQHF. The CDR3, as DNA: TGTGCCAGCAGTAAAACAGGGGATTTGGATCAGCCCCAGCATTTT.

This rearrangement joins TRBV24-1 to TRBJ1-2; D not resolved. Germline V CDR1 and CDR2: KGHDR, SFDVKD. The CDR3 is made up of 16 amino acids. With 2 bases removed from V and 1 base from J, the gap between germline ends came to 13 bases. CDR3 DNA sequence: TGTGCCACCAGTGATTCAAGACCGACTCTTAACTATGGCTACACCTTC. Protein: CATSDSRPTLNYGYTF.

The V call is TRBV10-3, the J call TRBJ1-2; D is undetermined. The CDR3 spans 15 residues. Germline values: CDR1 ENHRY, CDR2 SYGVKD. V dropped 0 bases and J dropped 2 bases, with 10 bases sitting between them. The CDR3 nucleotides are TGTGCCATCAGTGAGTCGAAGGACTGGAACTATGGCTACACCTTC. Its translation: CAISESKDWNYGYTF.

This chain links TRBV4-3 with TRBJ2-5; the D gene is possibly TRBD1 (6 bases). V was pared by 0 bases and J by 0 bases, with 14 bases between. Germline CDR1 LGHNA, CDR2 YSLEER. The CDR3 loop spans 17 amino acids. CDR3 loop: CASSQEAPRGYQETQYF. In DNA form, the CDR3 reads TGCGCCAGCAGCCAAGAGGCCCCGAGGGGGTACCAAGAGACCCAGTACTTC.

The V call is TRBV28, the J call TRBJ1-3; perhaps TRBD1 as D (5 bases). The CDR3 length is 15 residues. V shed 10 bases and J shed 0 bases, with 16 bases lying between them. Looked up from germline, CDR1 is MDHEN and CDR2 is SYDVKM. As DNA, the CDR3 is TGTGCCATTTTGGGACGGCTAAGCTCTGGAAACACCATATATTTT. Its protein is CAILGRLSSGNTIYF. The whole variable domain, remainder taken from reference TRBV28 and TRBJ1-3, is DVKVTQSSRYLVKRTGEKVFLECVQDMDHENMFWYRQDPGLGLRLIYFSYDVKMKEKGDIPEGYSVSREKKERFSLILESASTNQTSMYLCAILGRLSSGNTIYFGEGSWLTVV.

The genes are TRBV12-3 or TRBV12-4 and TRBJ1-5, with D uncertain. The CDR3 has 13 residues. Trimming stripped 1 base from V and 7 bases from J, with 8 bases between. CDR3 sequence reads: CASSLEGSQPQHF. The CDR3 DNA sequence: TGTGCCAGCAGTTTAGAGGGATCGCAGCCCCAGCATTTT.

V is TRBV19 and J is TRBJ2-1, with TRBD2 matching over 14 bases. V lost 3 bases and J lost 5; bases outside the gene matches: 9. Germline values: CDR1 LNHDA, CDR2 SQIVND (reference sequence). This CDR3 has 18 amino acids. Here the CDR3 DNA reads TGTGCCAGTAGTATGGGACTAGCGGGAGTAATTGCCCACAATGAGCAGTTCTTC. It translates to CASSMGLAGVIAHNEQFF.

The chain is built from TRBV28 and TRBJ2-1; no clear D gene. The CDR3 consists of 13 residues. Trimming shortened V by 2 bases and J by 7 bases, and 9 bases separated the two germline ends. CDR1 and CDR2 (germline): MDHEN, SYDVKM. CDR3 DNA: TGTGCCAGCAGTTTACTGGATACAAATGAGCAGTTCTTC. Its translation: CASSLLDTNEQFF.

CDR3 DNA: TGTGCCAGCGACAGGACATTGAGCACAGATACGCAGTATTTT. It yields the protein CASDRTLSTDTQYF. V gene TRBV28 combines with J gene TRBJ2-3; D might be TRBD1 (6 bases). The CDR3 sequence is 14 residues long. V lost 8 bases to trimming and J lost 0 bases, with 12 bases between them. Germline assignment: CDR1 MDHEN and CDR2 SYDVKM.

The chain uses TRBV10-3 and TRBJ1-1; D not certain. Trimming cost V 11 bases and J 1 base, with 17 bases left between them. This CDR3 region has 14 residues. CDR1 is ENHRY and CDR2 is SYGVKD in the germline V gene. The CDR3 spells CASTVGVGNTEAFF. CDR3 bases: TGTGCCTCAACCGTCGGAGTGGGGAACACTGAAGCTTTCTTT.

The chain joins TRBV6-2 or TRBV6-3 to TRBJ2-1; 7 bases are a match to TRBD2. The germline gives CDR1 MNHEY, CDR2 SVGEGT. Trimming removed 0 bases from V and 5 bases from J; junction bases left unmatched: 4. This CDR3 has 15 amino acids. CDR3 in DNA: TGTGCCAGCAGTTACTCGGGGGGGAGAAACAATGAGCAGTTCTTC. Its translation is CASSYSGGRNNEQFF.

The chain is built from TRBV7-6 and TRBJ1-5; the D is unclear. CDR3 length: 13 residues. CDR1 SGHVS and CDR2 FNYEAQ come from the germline V gene. Trimming removed 5 bases at V and 7 bases at J, with 12 bases between. CDR3 region: CASSQLPGQPQHF. DNA of the CDR3: TGTGCCAGCAGCCAACTACCCGGGCAGCCCCAGCATTTT.

The CDR3, as DNA: TGTGCCAGCAGAATGAGGACAGCGAACACTGAAGCTTTCTTT. The encoded protein is CASRMRTANTEAFF. The rearrangement joins TRBV27 to TRBJ1-1, with D possibly TRBD1 on 6 matching bases. CDR3 length: 14 residues. Looked up from germline, CDR1 is MNHEY and CDR2 is SMNVEV (reference sequence). The germline V and J ends were trimmed by 6 bases and 1 base, with 12 bases remaining between them.

This clone was seen only once. The chain carries TRBV28 and TRBJ1-2, with a weak D call TRBD1 (5 bases). Germline CDR1 and CDR2: MDHEN and SYDVKM. The CDR3 covers 15 residues. Trimming left V 4 bases short and J 4 bases short, with 16 bases between. The CDR3 region has the DNA TGTGCCAGCAGTTGGGGTTCGCCCGACAGCTATGGCTACACCTTC. Residues: CASSWGSPDSYGYTF.